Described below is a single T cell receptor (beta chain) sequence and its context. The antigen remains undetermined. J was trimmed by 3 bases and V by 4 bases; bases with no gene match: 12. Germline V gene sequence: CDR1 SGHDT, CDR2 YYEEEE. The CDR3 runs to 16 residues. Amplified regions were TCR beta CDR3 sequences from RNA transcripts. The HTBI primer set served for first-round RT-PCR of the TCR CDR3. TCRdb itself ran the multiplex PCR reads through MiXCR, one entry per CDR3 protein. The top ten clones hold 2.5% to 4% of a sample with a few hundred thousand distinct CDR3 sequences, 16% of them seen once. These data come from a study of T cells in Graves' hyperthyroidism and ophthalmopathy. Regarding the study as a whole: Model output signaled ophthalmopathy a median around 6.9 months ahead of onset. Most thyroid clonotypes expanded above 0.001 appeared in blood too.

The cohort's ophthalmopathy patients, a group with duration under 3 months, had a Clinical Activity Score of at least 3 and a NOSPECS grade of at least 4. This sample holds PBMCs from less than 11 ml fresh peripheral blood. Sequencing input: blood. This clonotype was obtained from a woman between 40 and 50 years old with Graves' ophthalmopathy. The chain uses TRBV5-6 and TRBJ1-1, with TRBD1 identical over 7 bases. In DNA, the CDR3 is TGTGCCAGCAGCACATCGACAGGGCGGGGGGACACTGAAGCTTTCTTT. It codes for CASSTSTGRGDTEAFF. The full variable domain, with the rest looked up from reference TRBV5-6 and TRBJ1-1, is DAGVTQSPTHLIKTRGQQVTLRCSPKSGHDTVSWYQQALGQGPQFIFQYYEEEERQRGNFPDRFSGHQFPNYSSELNVNALLLGDSALYLCASSTSTGRGDTEAFFGQGTRLTVV.